This T cell receptor beta chain was found in a study of CD8 T cells in Susac syndrome. Study-level results: The authors acknowledged that the study's TCR sequencing and HLA analysis involved relatively few individuals.

TCR beta from blood CD8+ and CD4+ T cells was sequenced. FACS enriched CD8+ TEMRA cells, while bulk CD8+ and CD4+ were negatively isolated. Losses at the gene ends were 4 bases for V and 5 bases for J; bases not matched to a gene: 4. Per the germline V gene, CDR1 is SEHNR and CDR2 is FQNEAQ (reference sequence). There are 14 residues in the CDR3. As regards this clonotype: Its target is not known.

Roughly 0.45 to 1 ug RNA was reverse transcribed with random hexamers. Across 54 Vbeta and 13 Jbeta, immunoSEQ multiplex PCR amplified TCR beta CDR3. Each CDR3 protein is one row after TCRdb ran MiXCR on the immunoSEQ multiplex PCR reads. The table has some 120,000 distinct CDR3 sequences, about 95% seen once. The chain uses TRBV7-9 and TRBJ2-5, with 10 positions matching TRBD1. The sequenced material came from CD4+ T cells from PBMCs. This receptor was obtained from a human donor in good health. The CDR3 region is CASSSGQGVETQYF. The CDR3 bases are TGTGCCAGCAGCTCCGGACAGGGGGTCGAGACCCAGTACTTC.